A single sample gave rise to the 30 T cell receptor beta chains below, sequenced in a study of neoadjuvant anti-PD-1 for oral cavity cancer. The sample's time point: after neoadjuvant nivolumab, at surgical resection. The data were produced by immunoSEQ multiplex PCR, yet TCRdb's version contains in-frame clones alone and is incomplete. The sample lists 14,000 or so clones; 74% were seen once. The specimen was PBMCs, collected after nivolumab (anti-PD-1) treatment. All receptors derive from a person between 40 and 80 years old with oral cavity squamous cell carcinoma.

This clone turned up a few times. The gene calls are TRBV19 and TRBJ1-2, with a weak D call TRBD1 (6 bases). CDR3 length: 13 amino acids. The germline CDR1 and CDR2 sequences are LNHDA and SQIVND (reference sequence). V lost 8 bases, J lost 7 bases, and 17 bases lay in between. The CDR3, as DNA: TGTGCCAGTTCCCTTAGACAGGCTATTGGCTACACCTTC. Translation: CASSLRQAIGYTF.

This clone was recorded once. This sequence joins TRBV15 and TRBJ1-4; 7 nucleotides line up with TRBD1. This CDR3 region has 12 residues. Germline V gene data show CDR1 as LNHNV and CDR2 as YYDKDF (reference sequence). J lost 14 bases, V lost 2 bases, and 5 bases had no gene match. The CDR3 DNA is TGTGCCACCAGCAGAACCGGGACAGTGCTGTTTTTT. Its translation is CATSRTGTVLFF.

V usage is TRBV5-1 and J usage is TRBJ1-6; a weak D match, TRBD1 (5 bases). Germline-derived CDR1 and CDR2 are SGHRS and YFSETQ. The CDR3 is 15 amino acids. V was pared by 5 bases and J by 5 bases, with 14 bases between. The DNA for the CDR3 is TGCGCCAGCAGTTTTTTTCAGGGTGATAATTCACCCCTCCACTTT. This gives the protein CASSFFQGDNSPLHF.

The chain combines TRBV7-8 with TRBJ2-2; possibly TRBD1 or TRBD2 for D (7 bases each). V was cut by 0 bases and J by 0 bases, with 11 bases left in between. This CDR3 region has 17 residues. CDR1 SGHVS and CDR2 FQNEAQ come from the germline V gene. Here the CDR3 reads CASSLAGGTANTGELFF. The CDR3 DNA sequence: TGTGCCAGCAGCTTAGCGGGGGGGACAGCGAACACCGGGGAGCTGTTTTTT.

This chain links TRBV6-5 with TRBJ1-5; the D gene is possibly TRBD1 (5 bases). V lost 6 bases, J lost 7 bases, and 19 bases lay in between. The CDR3 sequence is 15 residues long. The germline V gene has CDR1 MNHEY and CDR2 SVGAGI. The CDR3 coding sequence is TGTGCCAGCAGGTCACTCGTAGGGGCGGCCCAGCCCCAGCATTTT. Translated: CASRSLVGAAQPQHF.

This clone was seen once. The chain has TRBV19 and TRBJ1-2; the match to TRBD1 covers 8 bases. The germline V gene encodes CDR1 LNHDA and CDR2 SQIVND (reference sequence). The J segment lost 7 bases and the V segment lost 8 bases, leaving 12 bases of the junction unmatched. CDR3 length: 14 amino acids. The CDR3 DNA sequence: TGTGCCAGTCTCTCGGCAGGGGGCGCTTTTGGCTACACCTTC. Amino acids: CASLSAGGAFGYTF.

This chain joins TRBV4-1 and TRBJ1-2; D is undetermined. V was clipped by 2 bases and J by 3 bases, with 4 bases between them. CDR3 size: 12 residues. The V gene's germline CDR1 is MGHRA and CDR2 YSYEKL. CDR3 loop: CASSQRHYGYTF. The CDR3 DNA follows: TGCGCCAGCAGCCAACGGCACTATGGCTACACCTTC.

The chain links TRBV27 to TRBJ1-1; D might be TRBD1 (5 bases). This CDR3 is 14 amino acids long. Trimming removed 5 bases at V and 6 bases at J, with 16 bases between. Looked up from germline, CDR1 is MNHEY and CDR2 is SMNVEV (reference sequence). The CDR3 reads CASSQPGPGPEAFF. Here the CDR3 DNA reads TGTGCCAGCAGTCAACCGGGACCAGGCCCTGAAGCTTTCTTT.

This clone appeared once. The chain couples TRBV5-1 to TRBJ2-2; 12 nucleotides line up with TRBD2. The V segment lost 5 bases and the J segment 4 bases; nucleotides outside the gene matches: 9. CDR1 is SGHRS and CDR2 is YFSETQ in the germline V gene. The CDR3 has 17 amino acids. This chain's CDR3 is CASSRTSGVTGTGELFF. Written as DNA, the CDR3 is TGCGCCAGCAGTCGGACTAGCGGGGTAACGGGCACCGGGGAGCTGTTTTTT.

V is TRBV7-9 and J is TRBJ2-1; TRBD2 matches 8 bases. Germline CDR1 SEHNR, CDR2 FQNEAQ (reference sequence). J was trimmed by 1 base and V by 4 bases; bases with no gene match: 12. The CDR3 sequence is 18 residues long. The CDR3 reads CASSSLWAGGQSYNEQFF. CDR3 bases: TGTGCCAGCAGCTCCCTATGGGCGGGGGGCCAATCCTACAATGAGCAGTTCTTC. The variable domain in full, with the rest retrieved from reference TRBV7-9 and TRBJ2-1, is DTGVSQNPRHKITKRGQNVTFRCDPISEHNRLYWYRQTLGQGPEFLTYFQNEAQLEKSRLLSDRFSAERPKGSFSTLEIQRTEQGDSAMYLCASSSLWAGGQSYNEQFFGPGTRLTVL.

This rearrangement joins TRBV5-8 to TRBJ2-3; TRBD2 aligns across 7 bases. J gave up 0 bases and V 2 bases, and 6 bases lay outside the gene matches. This CDR3 contains 16 residues. CDR1 and CDR2 from the germline V gene are SGHTS and YDEGEE. This chain's CDR3 is CASSFSSSGSTDTQYF. Here the CDR3 DNA reads TGTGCCAGCAGCTTTTCTTCTAGCGGAAGCACAGATACGCAGTATTTT.

The genes are TRBV9 and TRBJ2-3; D tentatively reads TRBD1 or TRBD2 (6 bases each). CDR1 SGDLS and CDR2 YYNGEE come from the germline V gene. This CDR3 has 18 amino acids. V lost 4 bases and J lost 0, with 21 bases in between. CDR3 sequence reads: CASSLRGVGRASTDTQYF. The CDR3 DNA sequence: TGTGCCAGCAGCCTAAGGGGGGTGGGTCGAGCTAGCACAGATACGCAGTATTTT.

The rearrangement links TRBV6-4 to TRBJ2-3; 7 bases match TRBD2. This CDR3 region has 14 residues. The germline V gene encodes CDR1 MRHNA and CDR2 SNTAGT. V gave up 3 bases and J gave up 2 bases; unmatched junction bases: 2. The CDR3 loop reads CASSEREHTDTQYF. Here the CDR3 DNA reads TGTGCCAGCAGTGAGCGGGAGCACACAGATACGCAGTATTTT.

The CDR3 DNA sequence: TGTGCCAGCAGCCAAGAAGAGGGGACTGAAGCTTTCTTT. Residues: CASSQEEGTEAFF. This chain joins TRBV4-2 and TRBJ1-1, with D perhaps TRBD1 (5 bases). The V and J ends lost 0 bases and 5 bases respectively, with 7 bases between them. Germline lookup yields CDR1 LGHNA and CDR2 YNFKEQ. This CDR3 is 13 amino acids long.

V is TRBV30 and J is TRBJ2-3; 14 nucleotides line up with TRBD2. The V segment lost 7 bases and the J segment 4 bases; nucleotides outside the gene matches: 10. From germline, CDR1 is GTSNPN and CDR2 SVGIG (reference sequence). CDR3 length: 16 residues. DNA of the CDR3: TGTGCCTACTCCGGGACTAGCGGGAGAAGGCCAGATACGCAGTATTTT. It specifies CAYSGTSGRRPDTQYF.

The chain joins TRBV7-8 to TRBJ1-1; the D gene is possibly TRBD1 (5 bases). The CDR3 contains 13 residues. CDR1 SGHVS and CDR2 FQNEAQ come from the germline V gene. Trimming took 2 bases from V and 3 from J, leaving 7 bases between them. The CDR3 sequence is CASSLMGHTEAFF. The CDR3, as DNA: TGTGCCAGCAGCTTAATGGGACACACTGAAGCTTTCTTT.

A single count supports this clone. The chain couples TRBV7-3 to TRBJ2-7; either TRBD1 or TRBD2 may supply D (5 bases each). The germline gives CDR1 SGHTA, CDR2 FQGTGA. The CDR3 runs 15 residues. Trimming left V 2 bases short and J 7 bases short, with 18 bases between. CDR3 sequence: CASSLRRDPLEEQYF. The CDR3 coding sequence is TGTGCCAGCAGCTTACGCCGGGACCCTTTGGAGGAGCAGTACTTC.

The chain carries TRBV7-3 and TRBJ2-5; 8 bases align to TRBD1. V trimming: 5 bases; J trimming: 10 bases; junction bases outside the gene matches: 12. The CDR3 spans 14 residues. Germline lookup yields CDR1 SGHTA and CDR2 FQGTGA. The CDR3 loop reads CASSPTGGLIDQYF. CDR3 DNA: TGTGCCAGCAGCCCTACAGGGGGGCTGATCGACCAGTACTTC. Full variable domain (outside the CDR3, taken from reference TRBV7-3 and TRBJ2-5): GAGVSQTPSNKVTEKGKYVELRCDPISGHTALYWYRQSLGQGPEFLIYFQGTGAADDSGLPNDRFFAVRPEGSVSTLKIQRTERGDSAVYLCASSPTGGLIDQYFGPGTRLLVL.

CDR3 sequence: CASSGGGSSGYTF. The CDR3 nucleotides read TGTGCCAGCAGTGGAGGGGGAAGTTCCGGCTACACCTTC. This chain joins TRBV27 and TRBJ1-2; D might be TRBD1 (6 bases). Germline CDR1 reads MNHEY; CDR2 reads SMNVEV (reference sequence). CDR3 length: 13 amino acids. V lost 5 bases, J lost 8 bases, and 15 bases lay in between.

This clone was found once. The V and J genes are TRBV19 and TRBJ2-5, with 8 bases fitting TRBD1. CDR3 length equals 14 residues. Germline assignment: CDR1 LNHDA and CDR2 SQIVND (reference sequence). The trim removed 7 bases at V and 0 bases at J, leaving 4 bases unmatched. This chain's CDR3 is CASNDRGNQETQYF. The CDR3 DNA reads as TGTGCCAGTAACGACAGGGGAAACCAAGAGACCCAGTACTTC.

This sequence joins TRBV6-5 and TRBJ1-1; possible D gene TRBD1, 6 bases. The V end was cut by 5 bases, the J end by 8 bases, with 15 bases between. CDR1 is MNHEY and CDR2 is SVGAGI in the germline V gene. The CDR3 length is 13 residues. The CDR3 here is CASSIGQTSEAFF. CDR3 sequence (DNA): TGTGCCAGCAGTATTGGACAGACTTCCGAAGCTTTCTTT.

The rearrangement joins TRBV5-6 to TRBJ2-3; D call uncertain. Germline CDR1 reads SGHDT; CDR2 reads YYEEEE. The CDR3 length is 13 residues. V was pared by 2 bases and J by 6 bases, with 10 bases between. CDR3 loop: CASSFNYFDTQYF. The CDR3 DNA sequence: TGTGCCAGCAGCTTTAATTACTTCGATACGCAGTATTTT.

This clone showed up just a few times. The chain has TRBV5-1 and TRBJ1-2; no reliable D call. The V gene's germline CDR1 is SGHRS and CDR2 YFSETQ. V lost 0 bases to trimming and J lost 7 bases, with 13 bases between them. This CDR3 region has 14 residues. CDR3 sequence reads: CASSLAGYGPGYTF. The CDR3 nucleotides are TGCGCCAGCAGCTTGGCTGGATATGGTCCTGGCTACACCTTC.

J is TRBJ1-6 and V is TRBV9, with D hard to call. Per germline, CDR1 SGDLS and CDR2 YYNGEE. The CDR3 is 14 amino acids. V lost 2 bases and J 9 bases, leaving 12 bases between the germline ends. The CDR3 DNA is TGTGCCAGCAGCGTCGGGTGGGTGAGTTCACCCCTCCACTTT. It yields the protein CASSVGWVSSPLHF.

The chain links TRBV9 to TRBJ1-6, with D hard to call. This CDR3 contains 13 residues. Between the trimmed V and J ends, which lost 1 base and 5 bases, there was a span of 4 bases. CDR1 SGDLS and CDR2 YYNGEE come from the germline V gene. As DNA, the CDR3 is TGTGCCAGCAGCGTACACAATAATTCACCCCTCCACTTT. It specifies CASSVHNNSPLHF.

This rearrangement joins TRBV28 to TRBJ1-5; perhaps TRBD1 as D (5 bases). Trimming removed 6 bases from V and 2 bases from J, with 14 bases in between. CDR1 is MDHEN and CDR2 is SYDVKM in the germline V gene. This CDR3 has 15 amino acids. CDR3 amino acids: CASSRRGWGNQPQHF. CDR3 sequence (DNA): TGTGCCAGCAGCAGGAGGGGATGGGGCAATCAGCCCCAGCATTTT.

The rearrangement links TRBV9 to TRBJ1-1, with D unclear. The germline V and J ends were trimmed by 3 bases and 0 bases, with 6 bases remaining between them. The CDR3 extends over 13 amino acids. Germline V gene sequence: CDR1 SGDLS, CDR2 YYNGEE. For the CDR3, the DNA is TGTGCCAGCAGCGCGACGGTGAACACTGAAGCTTTCTTT. It codes for CASSATVNTEAFF.

This chain links TRBV5-1 with TRBJ2-2, with unresolved D. CDR1 and CDR2 (germline): SGHRS, YFSETQ. V lost 0 bases, J lost 0 bases, and 9 bases lay in between. The CDR3 has 16 residues. This chain's CDR3 is CASSLGVNANTGELFF. In DNA, the CDR3 is TGCGCCAGCAGCTTGGGCGTCAACGCGAACACCGGGGAGCTGTTTTTT. The full variable domain, rest sourced from reference TRBV5-1 and TRBJ2-2, is KAGVTQTPRYLIKTRGQQVTLSCSPISGHRSVSWYQQTPGQGLQFLFEYFSETQRNKGNFPGRFSGRQFSNSRSEMNVSTLELGDSALYLCASSLGVNANTGELFFGEGSRLTVL.

This chain connects TRBV29-1 to TRBJ2-1, with 9 bases that match TRBD2. This CDR3 is built from 12 residues. Germline CDR1 is SQVTM and CDR2 is ANQGSEA. CDR3 sequence (DNA): TGCACCACGGGGCGGGAGGGCAATGAGCAGTTCTTC. This sequence encodes CTTGREGNEQFF.

CDR3 region: CAWSAGDRGYKETQYF. For the CDR3, the DNA is TGTGCCTGGAGTGCCGGAGACAGGGGGTATAAAGAGACCCAGTACTTC. The chain joins TRBV30 to TRBJ2-5; 9 bases are shared with TRBD1. Trimming removed 1 base from V and 3 bases from J; junction bases left unmatched: 9. CDR1 is GTSNPN and CDR2 is SVGIG in the germline V gene (reference sequence). This CDR3 has 16 amino acids.